What follows describes a single T cell receptor beta chain. Its specificity is unknown. This sample stems from a study of a mutant IDH1 vaccine in newly diagnosed glioma. About the study: Treated patients had a mean age of roughly 39 years and a roughly 62% male, 37.5% female split. Antecedent treatment encompassed radiotherapy, temozolomide, or their combination; the majority received both. Study findings and constraints: Seemingly, pseudoprogression had no relation to changes in the top peripheral T cell clonotypes.

Only in-frame clones appear in the TCRdb table, and some are missing; sequencing was by immunoSEQ multiplex PCR. The sample consists of 60,000 to 75,000 clones, 79% of them appearing once. Documented time point: baseline, week 1 (first vaccination visit). Regarding treatment: pre-vaccination baseline after standard-of-care therapy. Those who donated had recent WHO grade 3 or 4 IDH1-mutant, ATRX-lost astrocytomas. The CDR3 spans 14 residues. V lost 0 bases, J lost 2 bases, and 7 bases lay in between. Germline CDR1 is SGDLS and CDR2 is YYNGEE. This material consisted of PBMCs, taken from a glioma patient treated with radiotherapy, temozolomide or both. The chain couples TRBV9 to TRBJ2-3; D assignment may be TRBD1 or TRBD2 (5 bases each). The TCR originated in a man in his forties or fifties with glioma. CDR3 DNA sequence: TGTGCCAGCAGCGTAGGGGACGCCACAGATACGCAGTATTTT. Its translation is CASSVGDATDTQYF.